Reported below is one TCR beta chain. The sample is drawn from a study of identical twins. In TCRdb, the 5' RACE reads were re-called with MiXCR into one record per CDR3 protein. Of 200,000 to 300,000 distinct CDR3 sequences listed, 6% to 8.5% are singletons. The CDR3 length is 12 residues. Per the germline V gene, CDR1 is SEHNR and CDR2 is FQNEAQ (reference sequence). Trimming cost V 5 bases and J 7 bases, with 9 bases left between them. This sample also appeared in a second study, on yellow fever vaccine responses in identical twins. Per that paper: Reportedly, twins' vaccine T cell responses looked partly convergent and partly personalized.

V gene TRBV7-9 combines with J gene TRBJ2-1; D is unresolved. The source of this sequence is a woman aged 18 to 35 in good health. The source material was CD8+ T cells sorted from blood. The CDR3 region has the DNA TGTGCCAGCAGCCCAGACCCGAATGAGCAGTTCTTC. The encoded protein is CASSPDPNEQFF.